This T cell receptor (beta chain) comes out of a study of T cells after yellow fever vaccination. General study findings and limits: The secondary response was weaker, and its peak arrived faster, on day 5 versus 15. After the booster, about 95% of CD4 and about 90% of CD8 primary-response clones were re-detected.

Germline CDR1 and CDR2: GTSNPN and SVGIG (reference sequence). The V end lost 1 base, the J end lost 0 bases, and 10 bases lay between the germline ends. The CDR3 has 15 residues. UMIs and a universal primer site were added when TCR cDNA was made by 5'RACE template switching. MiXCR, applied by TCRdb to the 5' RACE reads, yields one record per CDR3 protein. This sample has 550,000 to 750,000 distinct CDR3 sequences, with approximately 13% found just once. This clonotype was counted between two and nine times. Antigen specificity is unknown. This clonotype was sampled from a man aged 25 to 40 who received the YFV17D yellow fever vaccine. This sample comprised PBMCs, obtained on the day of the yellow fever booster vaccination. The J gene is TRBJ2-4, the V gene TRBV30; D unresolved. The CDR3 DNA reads TGTGCCTGGAGTGGTGGGAACCTAGCCAAAAACATTCAGTACTTC. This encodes CAWSGGNLAKNIQYF.